Each of the 6 T cell receptor beta chains below was sequenced from the same sample in a study of blood T cells in healthy people across ages. The authors ran a second PCR of roughly 6 to 12 cycles using a sample-barcoded 5' primer and a J-beta primer mix. A single record per CDR3 protein comes from TCRdb applying MiXCR to the 5' RACE reads. The sample records more than 650,000 distinct CDR3 sequences, about a fifth being singletons. Input material: blood. These receptors were obtained from a man aged 65 to 79 in good health.

This clonotype was detected a few times. V usage is TRBV20-1 and J usage is TRBJ2-5; 11 nucleotides align to TRBD2. This CDR3 comprises 14 residues. Trimming at V came to 6 bases and at J to 4 bases, leaving 7 bases not matched to a gene. Germline loops: CDR1 DFQATT, CDR2 SNEGSKA (reference sequence). The CDR3 DNA is TGCAGTGCCCCATCAACTAGCGGGAGAGAGACCCAGTACTTC. Encoded protein: CSAPSTSGRETQYF.

This clonotype has more than one count but fewer than ten. This chain connects TRBV3-1 to TRBJ1-2; D perhaps matches TRBD1 (6 bases). V lost 3 bases, J lost 3 bases, and 11 bases lay in between. The CDR3 totals 14 residues. Germline V gene sequence: CDR1 LGHDT, CDR2 YNNKEL (reference sequence). CDR3 bases: TGTGCCAGCAGCCAGGATACAGGGTACTATGGCTACACCTTC. Its protein is CASSQDTGYYGYTF.

The chain's CDR3 is CASSFQAGASYNEQFF. CDR3 DNA: TGTGCCAGCAGTTTCCAAGCGGGGGCCTCCTACAATGAGCAGTTCTTC. The chain recombines TRBV27 with TRBJ2-1; 8 bases fit TRBD2. Germline lookup yields CDR1 MNHEY and CDR2 SMNVEV (reference sequence). The CDR3 runs 16 residues. The V segment lost 3 bases and the J segment 0 bases; nucleotides outside the gene matches: 4.

This clonotype occurred a few times. The junction does not match germline at one end; this may be a read error. The chain links TRBV10-3 to TRBJ1-3; TRBD1 might be the D (5 bases). Germline V gene data show CDR1 as ENHRY and CDR2 as SYGVKD. The CDR3 sequence is 13 residues long. CDR3 nucleotide sequence: TGTGGCATCAGTGGGACGGTCGGGGACACCATATATTTT. Amino acid sequence: CGISGTVGDTIYF.

This clonotype was counted only a few times. The rearrangement joins TRBV6-5 to TRBJ2-5, with TRBD1 as a possible D gene (5 bases). Germline V CDR1 and CDR2: MNHEY, SVGAGI. The CDR3 is 16 amino acids. Trimming stripped 0 bases from V and 0 bases from J, with 11 bases between. In DNA, the CDR3 is TGTGCCAGCAGTTACTCTAGGACAACGTACCAAGAGACCCAGTACTTC. Encoded protein: CASSYSRTTYQETQYF.

J is TRBJ2-1 and V is TRBV30; TRBD2 matches at 7 bases. The junction had 3 bases not matched to a gene; V was cut back by 4 bases and J by 3 bases. CDR1 and CDR2 (germline): GTSNPN, SVGIG (reference sequence). The CDR3 contains 13 residues. The CDR3 sequence: CAWNRDYYNEQFF. DNA of the CDR3: TGTGCCTGGAACCGGGACTACTACAATGAGCAGTTCTTC.